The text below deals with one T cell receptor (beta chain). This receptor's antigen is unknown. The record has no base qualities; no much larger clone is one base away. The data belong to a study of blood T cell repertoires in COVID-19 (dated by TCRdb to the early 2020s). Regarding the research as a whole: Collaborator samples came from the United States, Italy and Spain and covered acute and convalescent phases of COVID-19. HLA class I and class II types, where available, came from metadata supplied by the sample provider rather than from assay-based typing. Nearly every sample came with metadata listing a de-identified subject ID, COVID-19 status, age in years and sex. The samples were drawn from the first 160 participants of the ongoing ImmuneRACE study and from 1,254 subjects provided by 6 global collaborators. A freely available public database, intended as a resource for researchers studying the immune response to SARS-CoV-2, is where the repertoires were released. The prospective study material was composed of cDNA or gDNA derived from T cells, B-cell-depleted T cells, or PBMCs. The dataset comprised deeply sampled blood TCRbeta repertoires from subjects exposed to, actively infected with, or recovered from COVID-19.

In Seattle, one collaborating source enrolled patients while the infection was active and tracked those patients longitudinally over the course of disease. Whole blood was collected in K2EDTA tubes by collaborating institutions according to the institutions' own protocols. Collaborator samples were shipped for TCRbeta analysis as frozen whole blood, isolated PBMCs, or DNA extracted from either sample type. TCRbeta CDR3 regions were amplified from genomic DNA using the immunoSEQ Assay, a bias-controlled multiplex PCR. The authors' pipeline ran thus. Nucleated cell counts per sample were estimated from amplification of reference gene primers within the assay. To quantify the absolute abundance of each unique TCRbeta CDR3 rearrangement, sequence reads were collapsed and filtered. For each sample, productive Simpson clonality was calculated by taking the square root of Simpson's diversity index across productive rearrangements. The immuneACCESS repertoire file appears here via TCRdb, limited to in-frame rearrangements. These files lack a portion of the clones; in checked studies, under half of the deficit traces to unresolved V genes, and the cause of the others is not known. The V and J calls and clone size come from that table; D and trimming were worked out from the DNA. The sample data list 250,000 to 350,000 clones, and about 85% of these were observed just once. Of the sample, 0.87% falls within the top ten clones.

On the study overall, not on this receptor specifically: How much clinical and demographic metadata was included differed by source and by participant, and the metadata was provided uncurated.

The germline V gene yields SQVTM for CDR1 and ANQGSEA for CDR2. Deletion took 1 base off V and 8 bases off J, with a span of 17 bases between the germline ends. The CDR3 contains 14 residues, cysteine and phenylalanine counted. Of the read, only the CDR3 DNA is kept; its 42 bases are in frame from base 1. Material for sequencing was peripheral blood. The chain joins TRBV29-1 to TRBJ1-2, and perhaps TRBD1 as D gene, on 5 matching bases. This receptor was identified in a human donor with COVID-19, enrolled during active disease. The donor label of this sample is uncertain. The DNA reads TGCAGCGTTGAAGGAGGGAGGAGGGGACGAGGCTACACCTTC. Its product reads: CSVEGGRRGRGYTF.